This TCR beta chain stems from a study of blood T cell repertoires in COVID-19. Study background: Sources were T cells, B-cell-depleted T cells, or PBMCs; the material itself was cDNA or gDNA.

The CDR3 sequence is 13 residues long. CDR1 and CDR2 from the germline V gene are LNHDA and SQIVND (reference sequence). V shed 2 bases and J shed 7 bases, with 8 bases lying between them. Seattle's enrolled individuals joined amid active infection and were then monitored longitudinally. Sequencing was performed with immunoSEQ multiplex PCR; in TCRdb, only in-frame clones are kept and a portion is missing. The repertoire has over 15,000 clones, around nine tenths of them found once; the top ten carry around 29%. The TCR originated in a woman of 80 years or more with COVID-19, enrolled during active disease. The chain combines TRBV19 with TRBJ2-2, with D perhaps TRBD2 (5 bases). The specimen was peripheral blood. In nucleotides, the CDR3 is TGTGCCAGTAGTATAACGAGGGACGGGGAGCTGTTTTTT. The encoded protein is CASSITRDGELFF.